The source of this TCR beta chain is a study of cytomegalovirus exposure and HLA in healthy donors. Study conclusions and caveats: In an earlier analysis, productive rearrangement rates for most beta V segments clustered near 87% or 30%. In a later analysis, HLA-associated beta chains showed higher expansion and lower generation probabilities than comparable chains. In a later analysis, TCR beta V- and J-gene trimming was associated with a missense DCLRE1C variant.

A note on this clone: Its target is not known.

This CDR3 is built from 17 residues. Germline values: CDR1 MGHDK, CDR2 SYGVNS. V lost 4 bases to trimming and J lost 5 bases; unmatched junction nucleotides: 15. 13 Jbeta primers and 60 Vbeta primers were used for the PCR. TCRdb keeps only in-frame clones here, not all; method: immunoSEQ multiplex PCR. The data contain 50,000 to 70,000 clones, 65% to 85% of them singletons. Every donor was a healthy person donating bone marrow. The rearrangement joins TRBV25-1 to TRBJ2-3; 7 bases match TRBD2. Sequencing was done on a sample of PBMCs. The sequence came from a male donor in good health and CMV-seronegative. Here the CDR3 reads CASSGSLGGGIEDTQYF. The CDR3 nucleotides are TGTGCCAGCAGTGGATCCCTAGGCGGGGGTATAGAAGATACGCAGTATTTT.